Following are 27 T cell receptor beta chains from one sample sequenced in a study of Ad26.COV2.S vaccination and SARS-CoV-2 variants. Profiling relied on immunoSEQ multiplex PCR, and the TCRdb table lists in-frame clones only, not all of them. The sample has a few hundred thousand clones, about 90% seen once. Stated treatment: around 19 received Ad26.COV2.S at low or high dose, single or two shots; several received placebo; per-sample allocation not given. Samples came from day 63 after the first vaccine or placebo injection. The sequenced sample was peripheral blood, obtained in a trial of Ad26.COV2.S vaccine versus placebo. These receptors originate from a person aged 18 to 65 who received the Ad26.COV2.S COVID-19 vaccine or a placebo.

This clone was detected only once. The chain is built from TRBV7-9 and TRBJ2-5; D is perhaps TRBD2 (5 bases). In germline, CDR1 is SEHNR, CDR2 FQNEAQ (reference sequence). V was cut by 1 base and J by 5 bases, with 11 bases left in between. The CDR3 totals 14 residues. The CDR3 DNA is TGTGCCAGCAGCTTAGGGAGGAGTGATGAGACCCAGTACTTC. Translation gives CASSLGRSDETQYF.

The rearrangement uses TRBV7-2 and TRBJ1-2; no clear D gene. CDR1 and CDR2 from the germline V gene are SGHTA and FQGNSA. The CDR3 consists of 14 residues. V was cut by 0 bases and J by 1 base, with 6 bases left in between. CDR3 in amino acids: CASSLAKGNYGYTF. CDR3 DNA: TGTGCCAGCAGCTTAGCCAAGGGTAACTATGGCTACACCTTC. Drawing the rest from reference TRBV7-2 and TRBJ1-2, the complete variable domain is GAGVSQSPSNKVTEKGKDVELRCDPISGHTALYWYRQSLGQGLEFLIYFQGNSAPDKSGLPSDRFSAERTGGSVSTLTIQRTQQEDSAVYLCASSLAKGNYGYTFGSGTRLTVV.

The chain has TRBV7-9 and TRBJ2-3; 16 positions agree with TRBD2. The germline V gene encodes CDR1 SEHNR and CDR2 FQNEAQ (reference sequence). This CDR3 spans 18 amino acids. V gave up 5 bases and J gave up 2 bases; unmatched junction bases: 7. CDR3 protein: CASSLGLAGGRFTDTQYF. Written as DNA, the CDR3 is TGTGCCAGCAGCCTGGGACTAGCGGGGGGGCGGTTCACAGATACGCAGTATTTT.

The V call is TRBV4-2, the J call TRBJ1-1; D gene unclear. The germline gives CDR1 LGHNA, CDR2 YNFKEQ. V lost 1 base to trimming and J lost 1 base, with 10 bases between them. The CDR3 spans 15 residues. CDR3 nucleotide sequence: TGTGCCAGCAGCCAAGTCCTCTGGGGGAACACTGAAGCTTTCTTT. Its translation is CASSQVLWGNTEAFF.

CDR3 region: CASSIGTGGPTYEQYF. CDR3 DNA: TGTGCCAGCAGCATTGGGACAGGGGGCCCCACCTACGAGCAGTACTTC. This chain uses TRBV7-9 with TRBJ2-7; TRBD1 aligns across 12 bases. Germline CDR1 is SEHNR and CDR2 is FQNEAQ (reference sequence). CDR3 length: 16 amino acids. V was pared by 5 bases and J by 2 bases, with 7 bases of the junction left unmatched. The full variable domain, in which reference TRBV7-9 and TRBJ2-7 provide the parts outside the CDR3, is DTGVSQNPRHKITKRGQNVTFRCDPISEHNRLYWYRQTLGQGPEFLTYFQNEAQLEKSRLLSDRFSAERPKGSFSTLEIQRTEQGDSAMYLCASSIGTGGPTYEQYFGPGTRLTVT.

This clone was seen only once. The V call is TRBV5-6, the J call TRBJ2-5; a possible D gene is TRBD1 (6 bases). There are 16 residues in the CDR3. Trimming stripped 3 bases from V and 4 bases from J, with 19 bases between. Germline V lookup: CDR1 SGHDT, CDR2 YYEEEE. CDR3 nucleotide sequence: TGTGCCAGCAGCTCTAGGACAGAGACTATACTAGAGACCCAGTACTTC. Protein sequence: CASSSRTETILETQYF.

This chain connects TRBV6-2 or TRBV6-3 to TRBJ2-7; D possibly corresponds to TRBD1 (6 bases). Germline CDR1 is MNHEY and CDR2 is SVGEGT. V lost 5 bases and J 5 bases, leaving 13 bases between the germline ends. This CDR3 has 13 amino acids. The CDR3 nucleotides are TGTGCCAGCAGTCGCTGGGGGCAAAACGAGCAGTACTTC. Translation: CASSRWGQNEQYF.

The gene calls are TRBV4-3 and TRBJ2-7; 10 nucleotides align to TRBD1. V gave up 0 bases and J gave up 13 bases; unmatched junction bases: 9. Germline assignment: CDR1 LGHNA and CDR2 YSLEER. The CDR3 sequence is 14 residues long. The CDR3 reads CASSQEFGQGVQYF. The CDR3 coding sequence is TGCGCCAGCAGCCAAGAGTTCGGACAGGGGGTTCAATACTTC.

This chain connects TRBV7-9 to TRBJ2-2; TRBD2 agrees at 14 bases. The CDR3 length is 17 residues. Trimming took 5 bases from V and 7 from J; bases not matched to a gene: 9. CDR1 is SEHNR, CDR2 FQNEAQ, per germline (reference sequence). CDR3 nucleotides: TGTGCCAGCAGCCCAACCGGGGGACTAGCGGGAGTCGGGGAGCTGTTTTTT. It yields the protein CASSPTGGLAGVGELFF.

V is TRBV7-9 and J is TRBJ2-2; possible D gene TRBD2, 6 bases. Trimming cost V 1 base and J 6 bases, with 6 bases left between them. This CDR3 is 13 amino acids long. Germline loops: CDR1 SEHNR, CDR2 FQNEAQ (reference sequence). Here the CDR3 reads CASSLGGAGELFF. CDR3 DNA: TGTGCCAGCAGCTTAGGCGGGGCCGGGGAGCTGTTTTTT.

This clone was picked up one time. In DNA form, the CDR3 reads TGCGCCAGCAGCTCGGCGACAGATACGCAGTATTTT. Amino acids: CASSSATDTQYF. The genes are TRBV5-1 and TRBJ2-3; D unclear. Trimming took off 3 bases at V and 3 bases at J, with 5 bases between the two ends. The CDR3 covers 12 residues. Per germline, CDR1 SGHRS and CDR2 YFSETQ.

A single count supports this clone. The rearrangement links TRBV3-1 (or the pseudogene TRBV3-2) to TRBJ1-2; TRBD1 is a possible D gene (6 bases). V was clipped by 4 bases and J by 3 bases, with 24 bases between them. This CDR3 contains 18 residues. CDR1 and CDR2 (germline): LGHDT, YNNKEL (reference sequence). The CDR3 DNA reads as TGTGCCAGCAGCCCCTACCCCAAACAGGGAAAGGACGACTATGGCTACACCTTC. Protein: CASSPYPKQGKDDYGYTF.

This chain connects TRBV18 to TRBJ2-4; TRBD2 aligns across 7 bases. Germline-derived CDR1 and CDR2 are KGHSH and LQKENI. V lost 2 bases to trimming and J lost 0 bases; unmatched junction nucleotides: 10. The CDR3 runs to 18 residues. The CDR3 here is CASSPGLAVVLAKNIQYF. In DNA form, the CDR3 reads TGTGCCAGCTCACCAGGGCTAGCGGTGGTACTAGCCAAAAACATTCAGTACTTC.

The gene calls are TRBV5-5 and TRBJ2-5; D uncertain. Trimming took 0 bases from V and 4 from J, leaving 10 bases between them. Germline CDR1 SGHKS, CDR2 YYEKEE (reference sequence). CDR3 length: 14 residues. CDR3 in amino acids: CASSLGQAIETQYF. The DNA for the CDR3 is TGTGCCAGCAGCTTGGGCCAGGCGATAGAGACCCAGTACTTC.

Worth noting for this clone: A read error may produce the germline difference seen at one junction end. This sequence joins TRBV19 and TRBJ1-3; weak D call: TRBD1 (5 bases). CDR1 and CDR2 from the germline V gene are LNHDA and SQIVND (reference sequence). The CDR3 is made up of 14 amino acids. This chain's CDR3 is CASGFWGDGDTIYF. The CDR3 DNA is TGTGCCAGTGGGTTTTGGGGCGATGGAGACACCATATATTTT.

The J gene is TRBJ1-5, the V gene TRBV10-3; D remains ambiguous. This CDR3 spans 15 amino acids. Germline assignment: CDR1 ENHRY and CDR2 SYGVKD. V lost 2 bases and J lost 4, with 12 bases in between. The CDR3 reads CAISEKGLGNQPQHF. For the CDR3, the DNA is TGTGCCATCAGTGAGAAGGGTTTGGGGAATCAGCCCCAGCATTTT.

The rearrangement uses TRBV3-1 (or the pseudogene TRBV3-2) and TRBJ2-7; either TRBD1 or TRBD2 may supply D (5 bases each). Germline V CDR1 and CDR2: LGHDT, YNNKEL (reference sequence). The CDR3 covers 16 residues. Trimming pared 7 bases from V and 5 bases from J, leaving 24 bases between. The CDR3 reads CASTPRAGPGDHEQYF. Here the CDR3 DNA reads TGTGCCAGCACCCCAAGAGCCGGACCCGGGGACCACGAGCAGTACTTC.

This sequence joins TRBV19 and TRBJ1-6; TRBD1 is a possible D gene (6 bases). With 3 bases removed from V and 8 bases from J, the gap between germline ends came to 11 bases. Germline CDR1 reads LNHDA; CDR2 reads SQIVND (reference sequence). The CDR3 spans 14 residues. CDR3 region: CASSIAGEDSPLHF. As DNA, the CDR3 is TGTGCCAGTAGTATTGCAGGGGAAGATTCACCCCTCCACTTT.

The V call is TRBV5-6, the J call TRBJ1-5; 7 positions agree with TRBD1. Trimming cost V 3 bases and J 6 bases; bases outside gene matches: 3. This CDR3 has 13 residues. Germline CDR1 reads SGHDT; CDR2 reads YYEEEE. The CDR3 nucleotides read TGTGCCAGCAGCTCAGGGGGTTTTCAGCCCCAGCATTTT. The encoded protein is CASSSGGFQPQHF.

The table lists this clone with a few counts. The same CDR3 arises from other DNA sequences in this sample as well. The chain employs TRBV5-1 and TRBJ1-1; D remains ambiguous. CDR3 size: 14 residues. Germline V lookup: CDR1 SGHRS, CDR2 YFSETQ. Between the trimmed V and J ends, which lost 2 bases and 1 base, there was a span of 9 bases. The CDR3 nucleotides are TGCGCCAGCAGCTTAGGGCAGCAGAACACTGAAGCTTTCTTT. Protein: CASSLGQQNTEAFF.

The V gene is TRBV4-1, the J gene TRBJ1-5; D is unclear. V lost 1 base and J 3 bases, leaving 13 bases between the germline ends. The germline CDR1 and CDR2 sequences are MGHRA and YSYEKL. The CDR3 is 16 residues long. As DNA, the CDR3 is TGCGCCAGCAGCCAAGGCCTTCGGTGGGCCAATCAGCCCCAGCATTTT. This encodes CASSQGLRWANQPQHF.

The V gene is TRBV6-4, the J gene TRBJ2-2, with D tentatively TRBD2 (6 bases). The V end was cut by 2 bases, the J end by 4 bases, with 14 bases between. Germline CDR1 MRHNA, CDR2 SNTAGT. The CDR3 is 16 amino acids. CDR3 sequence reads: CASSDRAGRSTGELFF. DNA for the CDR3: TGTGCCAGCAGTGACCGGGCAGGGAGGAGCACCGGGGAGCTGTTTTTT.

V is TRBV18 and J is TRBJ2-1; D gene uncertain. This CDR3 is built from 14 residues. Germline CDR1 is KGHSH and CDR2 is LQKENI. Trimming removed 2 bases at V and 3 bases at J, with 8 bases between. In DNA, the CDR3 is TGTGCCAGCTCACCAGTAGGAGTCTACAATGAGCAGTTCTTC. Protein sequence: CASSPVGVYNEQFF.

This chain links TRBV20-1 with TRBJ1-6; D may be TRBD1 (5 bases). CDR3 length: 14 residues. The V end was cut by 3 bases, the J end by 13 bases, with 19 bases between. Germline assignment: CDR1 DFQATT and CDR2 SNEGSKA (reference sequence). CDR3 nucleotide sequence: TGCAGTGCTAGTGGCAGTGGATCGGGGACGCCCCTCCACTTT. Its protein product is CSASGSGSGTPLHF.

This chain uses TRBV6-2 or TRBV6-3 with TRBJ1-2, with unresolved D. Germline V CDR1 and CDR2: MNHEY, SVGEGT. The ends were cut back, 0 bases at V and 7 bases at J, with 18 bases in the middle. This CDR3 has 16 amino acids. Here the CDR3 DNA reads TGTGCCAGCAGTTACTCGGGGTCCAGGCTGGGCGGTGGCTACACCTTC. This codes for CASSYSGSRLGGGYTF.

The rearrangement uses TRBV6-5 and TRBJ2-2; no definite D call. Germline V CDR1 and CDR2: MNHEY, SVGAGI. V was shortened by 0 bases and J by 8 bases, with 16 bases between the two germline ends. The CDR3 is 16 residues long. Here the CDR3 DNA reads TGTGCCAGCAGTTACTCTACTATGTCTCTTCGGGGGGAGCTGTTTTTT. Its translation is CASSYSTMSLRGELFF.

This chain connects TRBV3-1 (or the pseudogene TRBV3-2) to TRBJ2-2; the D gene is possibly TRBD2 (5 bases). The CDR3 is 16 amino acids. CDR1 is LGHDT and CDR2 is YNNKEL in the germline V gene (reference sequence). Trimming left V 1 base short and J 5 bases short, with 14 bases between. The CDR3 sequence: CASSQGELVSTGELFF. Written as DNA, the CDR3 is TGTGCCAGCAGCCAAGGGGAGCTGGTCTCTACCGGGGAGCTGTTTTTT.